These 25 T cell receptor beta chains were all obtained from the same sample, sequenced in a study of T cells in Graves' hyperthyroidism and ophthalmopathy. It was RNA transcripts that yielded the amplified TCR beta CDR3 regions. Primed by the HTBI set, a first-round RT-PCR was run on the TCR CDR3. TCRdb analysed the multiplex PCR reads with MiXCR anew, one entry per CDR3 protein. The repertoire holds 650,000 to 700,000 distinct CDR3 sequences, around 16% seen once, with roughly 15% in the top ten. The sample taken for sequencing was blood. These receptors originate from a man aged 50 or older with Graves' hyperthyroidism.

The table lists this clonotype with many counts. This sequence joins TRBV24-1 and TRBJ2-5; 7 nucleotides match TRBD1. Germline loops: CDR1 KGHDR, CDR2 SFDVKD. This CDR3 is 15 amino acids long. Trimming removed 2 bases from V and 1 base from J; junction bases left unmatched: 3. The CDR3 DNA is TGTGCCACCAGTGATTCGGGACAGTTCCAAGAGACCCAGTACTTC. Translated: CATSDSGQFQETQYF.

The V gene is TRBV27, the J gene TRBJ2-7, with 9 bases fitting TRBD1. This CDR3 is built from 16 residues. Germline V lookup: CDR1 MNHEY, CDR2 SMNVEV (reference sequence). With V trimmed by 5 bases and J by 4 bases, 12 bases remained unmatched. The CDR3 loop reads CASSRGPDRGRYEQYF. As DNA, the CDR3 is TGTGCCAGCAGTAGGGGCCCGGACAGGGGTAGGTACGAGCAGTACTTC.

Only a few counts were recorded for this clonotype. This could be a read error, since a much larger clone is one nucleotide away. The chain recombines TRBV11-2 with TRBJ1-1, with a weak D call TRBD1 (6 bases). This CDR3 is built from 14 residues. CDR1 SGHAT and CDR2 FQNNGV come from the germline V gene. The DNA for the CDR3 is TGTGCCGGCAGCGCCAGGGAGGGGGGAACTGAAGCTTTCTTT. As protein: CAGSAREGGTEAFF.

The chain recombines TRBV29-1 with TRBJ2-5, with D possibly being TRBD2 (5 bases). Trimming removed 7 bases from V and 4 bases from J, with 16 bases in between. The CDR3 length is 13 residues. The V gene's germline CDR1 is SQVTM and CDR2 ANQGSEA. Here the CDR3 DNA reads TGCAGCGGAAGAGGGCTAGTGACAGAGACCCAGTACTTC. It is translated as CSGRGLVTETQYF.

The chain recombines TRBV29-1 with TRBJ1-2; unclear D gene. V was clipped by 2 bases and J by 5 bases, with 15 bases between them. The CDR3 is 14 amino acids. Germline values: CDR1 SQVTM, CDR2 ANQGSEA. DNA for the CDR3: TGCAGCGTTGAAAGGTCCAGAGGGATTTATGGCTACACCTTC. It codes for CSVERSRGIYGYTF.

There are a few counts of this clonotype. This chain links TRBV10-1 with TRBJ2-1, with a weak D call TRBD2 (6 bases). The CDR3 spans 15 residues. V lost 3 bases to trimming and J lost 2 bases, with 11 bases between them. CDR1 is WNHNN, CDR2 SYGVQD, per germline (reference sequence). The CDR3 DNA reads as TGCGCCAGCAGTGATGGGGGAGGAACCTACAATGAGCAGTTCTTC. It encodes CASSDGGGTYNEQFF.

This clonotype was counted between two and nine times. The chain links TRBV6-1 to TRBJ2-1; the D call may be TRBD1 or TRBD2 (5 bases each). Germline V gene data show CDR1 as MNHNS and CDR2 as SASEGT. Trimming pared 5 bases from V and 13 bases from J, leaving 18 bases between. The CDR3 consists of 13 residues. The CDR3: CASSSLNRDGQFF. The CDR3 nucleotides are TGTGCCAGCAGTTCCCTCAACCGGGACGGCCAGTTCTTC.

The sample holds many counts of this clonotype. The gene calls are TRBV10-3 and TRBJ2-7; TRBD2 matches at 10 bases. This CDR3 has 18 residues. Germline CDR1 reads ENHRY; CDR2 reads SYGVKD. The V and J ends lost 6 bases and 6 bases, in that order; junction bases with no gene match: 20. CDR3 DNA: TGTGCCATCAGAGGGGGAGCGGGGACGAGCGGGGGGGCGACCGAGCAGTACTTC. Its translation: CAIRGGAGTSGGATEQYF.

A word on this clonotype: It may be a read error: a sequence one base away is much more abundant. This sequence joins TRBV30 and TRBJ1-6; TRBD1 aligns across 8 bases. CDR3 size: 13 residues. Germline V gives CDR1 GTSNPN, CDR2 SVGIG (reference sequence). CDR3 region: CVWTGQDNSPLHF. The CDR3 region has the DNA TGTGTCTGGACGGGACAGGATAATTCACCCCTCCACTTT. The whole variable domain, filled in from reference TRBV30 and TRBJ1-6, reads SQTIHQWPATLVQPVGSPLSLECTVEGTSNPNLYWYRQAAGRGLQLLFYSVGIGQISSEVPQNLSASRPQDRQFILSSKKLLLSDSGFYLCVWTGQDNSPLHFGNGTRLTVT.

This clonotype was seen only a few times. This chain joins TRBV20-1 and TRBJ1-1; D remains unclear. CDR1 and CDR2 from the germline V gene are DFQATT and SNEGSKA (reference sequence). Trimming took off 0 bases at V and 1 base at J, with 12 bases between the two ends. This CDR3 region has 15 residues. The CDR3 DNA reads as TGCAGTGCTAGAGATCCCCAGCTTAGGAACACTGAAGCTTTCTTT. Its translation: CSARDPQLRNTEAFF.

Of note for this clonotype: One junction end disagrees with the germline gene, perhaps due to a read error. V is TRBV19 and J is TRBJ2-7; unclear D gene. This CDR3 spans 16 amino acids. The V gene's germline CDR1 is LNHDA and CDR2 SQIVND (reference sequence). For the CDR3, the DNA is TGTGCCAGTAGTGTAGAGCAATTCTCTCCCTTCTACGAGCAGTACTTC. Its translation: CASSVEQFSPFYEQYF.

This clonotype was picked up a small number of times. This chain joins TRBV9 and TRBJ1-3; TRBD1 is a possible D gene (5 bases). Trimming stripped 0 bases from V and 4 bases from J, with 11 bases between. CDR1 is SGDLS, CDR2 YYNGEE, per germline. The CDR3 has 15 residues. CDR3 in amino acids: CASSVGGALGNTIYF. CDR3 nucleotide sequence: TGTGCCAGCAGCGTAGGAGGGGCCCTCGGAAACACCATATATTTT.

The sample holds many counts of this clonotype. The chain uses TRBV6-6 and TRBJ2-4, with a possible D match to TRBD1 (6 bases). Between the trimmed V and J ends, which lost 2 bases and 0 bases, there was a span of 14 bases. This CDR3 has 17 residues. CDR1 is MNHNY, CDR2 SVGAGI, per germline (reference sequence). CDR3 protein: CASSYLDRPLAKNIQYF. CDR3 bases: TGTGCCAGCAGTTACCTCGACAGGCCTTTAGCCAAAAACATTCAGTACTTC.

This clonotype was seen a few times. CDR3 loop: CASSFRPSGRAREQFF. The CDR3 coding sequence is TGTGCCAGCAGCTTCCGGCCTAGCGGGAGGGCCAGAGAGCAGTTCTTC. The V and J genes are TRBV7-2 and TRBJ2-1; 12 nucleotides align to TRBD2. The CDR3 consists of 16 residues. Looked up from germline, CDR1 is SGHTA and CDR2 is FQGNSA. Trimming cost V 3 bases and J 10 bases; bases outside gene matches: 10.

This chain links TRBV6-5 with TRBJ2-7, with D perhaps given as TRBD1 or TRBD2 (7 bases each). Germline V gene sequence: CDR1 MNHEY, CDR2 SVGAGI. This CDR3 contains 14 residues. V lost 3 bases to trimming and J lost 5 bases, with 14 bases between them. The CDR3 DNA is TGTGCCAGCAGTTATGCCAGGGGGGGGAACGAGCAGTACTTC. Its protein product is CASSYARGGNEQYF.

This clonotype was seen at least ten times. CDR3 coding DNA: TGTGCCATCAGTTCGACAGGGAACTATGGCTACACCTTC. This encodes CAISSTGNYGYTF. J is TRBJ1-2 and V is TRBV10-3; 7 positions match TRBD1. This CDR3 comprises 13 residues. With V trimmed by 5 bases and J by 2 bases, 2 bases remained unmatched. Looked up from germline, CDR1 is ENHRY and CDR2 is SYGVKD.

This clonotype came up a few times. The V gene is TRBV7-3, the J gene TRBJ2-7, with D perhaps being TRBD1 or TRBD2 (5 bases each). V lost 3 bases and J 2 bases, leaving 11 bases between the germline ends. The germline V gene encodes CDR1 SGHTA and CDR2 FQGTGA. The CDR3 sequence is 14 residues long. The CDR3 protein is CASSLGPPPYEQYF. The CDR3 DNA sequence: TGTGCCAGCAGCTTGGGACCTCCACCCTACGAGCAGTACTTC. Full variable domain (missing parts from reference TRBV7-3 and TRBJ2-7): GAGVSQTPSNKVTEKGKYVELRCDPISGHTALYWYRQSLGQGPEFLIYFQGTGAADDSGLPNDRFFAVRPEGSVSTLKIQRTERGDSAVYLCASSLGPPPYEQYFGPGTRLTVT.

There are many counts of this clonotype. The rearrangement uses TRBV6-2 or TRBV6-3 and TRBJ1-1; D is uncertain. This CDR3 region has 13 residues. Trimming removed 2 bases from V and 1 base from J, with 5 bases in between. Germline V gene sequence: CDR1 MNHEY, CDR2 SVGEGT. CDR3 sequence (DNA): TGTGCCAGCAGTTACACTACGAACACTGAAGCTTTCTTT. Its protein product is CASSYTTNTEAFF.

Only a few counts were recorded for this clonotype. The chain couples TRBV5-1 to TRBJ2-1; 14 positions agree with TRBD2. The V gene end was trimmed by 5 bases and the J gene end by 1 base; junction bases not matched to a gene: 14. The CDR3 is made up of 20 amino acids. Germline CDR1 and CDR2: SGHRS and YFSETQ. This CDR3 reads CASRLDPGLAGVGSYNEQFF. Written as DNA, the CDR3 is TGCGCCAGCAGACTCGACCCGGGACTAGCGGGAGTGGGATCCTACAATGAGCAGTTCTTC.

The rearrangement uses TRBV27 and TRBJ2-7, with TRBD1 matching over 10 bases. Germline trimming cut 2 bases from V and 3 bases from J; bases unmatched to any gene: 10. CDR1 MNHEY and CDR2 SMNVEV come from the germline V gene (reference sequence). The length of the CDR3 is 17 residues. CDR3 DNA: TGTGCCAGCAGTTTAGGGTTTTCTCGGGACAGGGGCTACGAGCAGTACTTC. It specifies CASSLGFSRDRGYEQYF.

This clonotype was counted many times. The chain couples TRBV20-1 to TRBJ2-5; 7 bases are a match to TRBD1. There are 13 residues in the CDR3. In germline, CDR1 is DFQATT, CDR2 SNEGSKA (reference sequence). V lost 3 bases and J lost 5; bases outside the gene matches: 6. The CDR3 region is CSASPTGWETQYF. As DNA, the CDR3 is TGCAGTGCTAGCCCGACAGGGTGGGAGACCCAGTACTTC.

As to this clonotype: This may arise from a read error, as a much more abundant clone is one base away. V and J are TRBV28 and TRBJ2-7; possibly TRBD2 for D (5 bases). V was clipped by 6 bases and J by 1 base, with 10 bases between them. CDR3 length equals 13 residues. CDR1 MDHEN and CDR2 SYDVKM come from the germline V gene. CDR3 loop: CASRDGLSYEQYF. CDR3 nucleotides: TGTGCCAGCAGGGACGGACTTTCCTACGAGCAGTACTTC.

This clonotype has at least ten counts. The V and J genes are TRBV7-2 and TRBJ1-2; D perhaps matches TRBD1 (5 bases). The CDR3 spans 15 residues. From germline, CDR1 is SGHTA and CDR2 FQGNSA. Trimming took off 2 bases at V and 5 bases at J, with 15 bases between the two ends. In DNA form, the CDR3 reads TGTGCCAGCAGCTTAACCACGACAGAGAGTTATGGCTACACCTTC. It translates to CASSLTTTESYGYTF.

The count of this clonotype is one. One end of the junction does not line up with germline, which may come from a read error. This chain links TRBV9 with TRBJ2-5; the match to TRBD2 covers 10 bases. The CDR3 spans 17 residues. Germline loops: CDR1 SGDLS, CDR2 YYNGEE. The CDR3 sequence is CASSVGLAGVTQETHYF. The CDR3 region has the DNA TGTGCCAGCAGCGTAGGGCTAGCGGGAGTTACACAAGAGACCCACTACTTC.

The rearrangement links TRBV6-1 to TRBJ1-5; D is uncertain. This CDR3 comprises 15 residues. Germline loops: CDR1 MNHNS, CDR2 SASEGT. Trimming removed 2 bases from V and 0 bases from J, with 8 bases in between. In DNA form, the CDR3 reads TGTGCCAGCAGTGAATTGGGCAATAGCAATCAGCCCCAGCATTTT. Translation: CASSELGNSNQPQHF.